This T cell receptor beta chain was retrieved from a study of CD8 T cells in ankylosing spondylitis. This clonotype occurred many times. Quantitative 5'-RACE with molecular barcodes produced the TCR beta libraries. TCRdb independently ran MiXCR on the 5' RACE reads; one entry per CDR3 protein. The table has about 36,000 distinct CDR3 sequences, 9.5% to 11% seen once. The V segment lost 5 bases and the J segment 6 bases; nucleotides outside the gene matches: 14. The germline CDR1 and CDR2 sequences are ENHRY and SYGVKD. The CDR3 is 16 amino acids. Material for sequencing was synovial fluid, either unsorted or a sorted T cell fraction (not recorded which). The chain carries TRBV10-3 and TRBJ2-3, with TRBD2 matching over 7 bases. The sequence was obtained from a male donor with ankylosing spondylitis. The CDR3 nucleotides read TGTGCCATCAGTTTGGGAGGGCCTCCCCAATCGGATACGCAGTATTTT. Protein sequence: CAISLGGPPQSDTQYF.